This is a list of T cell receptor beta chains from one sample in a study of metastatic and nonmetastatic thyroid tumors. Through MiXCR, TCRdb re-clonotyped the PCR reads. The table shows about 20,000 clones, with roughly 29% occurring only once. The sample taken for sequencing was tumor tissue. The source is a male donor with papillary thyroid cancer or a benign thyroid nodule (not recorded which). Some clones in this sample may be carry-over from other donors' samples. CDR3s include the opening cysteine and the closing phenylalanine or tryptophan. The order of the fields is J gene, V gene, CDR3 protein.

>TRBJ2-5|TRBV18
CASSPAGTTGIETQYF
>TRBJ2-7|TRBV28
CASNPGDRSSYEQYF
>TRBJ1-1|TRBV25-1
CASIPLGQGSTEAFF
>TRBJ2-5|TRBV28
CASSVANQETQYF
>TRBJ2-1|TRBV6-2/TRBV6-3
CASTLGNEQFF
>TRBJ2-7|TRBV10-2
CATHRDDKYF
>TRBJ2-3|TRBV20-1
CSARGLAGVLDTQYF
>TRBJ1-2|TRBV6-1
CASSDNTGDRGYNF
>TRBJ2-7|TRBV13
CASSFPGQGALEHYF
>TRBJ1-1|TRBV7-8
CASSIRAGGEAFF
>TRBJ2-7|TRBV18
CASSPAGTDYEQYF
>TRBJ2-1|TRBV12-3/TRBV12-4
CASSASVKGNEQFF
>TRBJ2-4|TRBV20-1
CSARQGLGKNIQYF
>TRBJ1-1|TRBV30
CAWSGRYMNTEAFF
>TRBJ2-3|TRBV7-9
CASSLVLSGGDTQYF
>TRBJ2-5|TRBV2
CASSEDGGGGETQYF
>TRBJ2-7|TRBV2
CASSEGRRSYEQYF
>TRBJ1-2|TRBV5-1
CASSEDRDSYGYTF
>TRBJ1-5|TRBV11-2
CASSPWGGRGNQPQHF
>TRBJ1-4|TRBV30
CAWSGGQGFEKLFF
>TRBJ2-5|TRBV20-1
CSATDRDETQYF
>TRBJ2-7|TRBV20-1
CSARLSGTYEQYF
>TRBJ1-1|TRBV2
CASSERSGLTEAFF
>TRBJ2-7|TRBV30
CAWSDKSYEQYF
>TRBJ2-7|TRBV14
CASSQAVGTYEQYF
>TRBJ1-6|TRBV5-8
CASSTVDSWSSYNSPLHF
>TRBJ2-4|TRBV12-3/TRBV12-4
CASSWGQGNIQYF
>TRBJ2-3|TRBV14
CASSQASAYTYTQYF
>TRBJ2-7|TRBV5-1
CASSGTGGRGAEQYF
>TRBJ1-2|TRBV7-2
CASSPTGGYGYTF
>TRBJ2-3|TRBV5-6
CASSLVRPGDTQYF
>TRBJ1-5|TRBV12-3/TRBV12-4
CASSPGTGGRQPQHF
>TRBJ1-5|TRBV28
CASSSGDQPQHF
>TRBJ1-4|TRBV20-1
CSARDRSGANEKLFF
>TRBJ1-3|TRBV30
CAWTRTGGNTIYF
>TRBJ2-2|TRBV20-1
CSTHGLVSGELFF
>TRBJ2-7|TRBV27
CASSSLSTGYTYEQYF